This TCR beta chain emerged from a study of T cells in Graves' hyperthyroidism and ophthalmopathy. Turning to the study itself: Initial diagnosis, before any treatment, was when peripheral blood was collected. Study results and limitations: Most thyroid clonotypes expanded above 0.001 appeared in blood too.

Germline V gene sequence: CDR1 SGHRS, CDR2 YFSETQ. CDR3 length: 13 residues. Unmatched junction bases numbered 3, after V lost 1 base and J lost 6 bases. This clonotype has only a few counts. The antigen remains unidentified. TCR beta CDR3 region amplification was performed from RNA transcripts. The HTBI set primed first-round TCR CDR3 RT-PCR. TCRdb analysed the multiplex PCR reads with MiXCR anew, one entry per CDR3 protein. The sample has approximately 400,000 distinct CDR3 sequences, around 20% seen once. The chain links TRBV5-1 to TRBJ1-2, with 7 bases fitting TRBD1. The receptor comes from a man younger than 35 with Graves' ophthalmopathy. Sequencing was performed on blood. CDR3 sequence: CASSLIRGDGYTF. The CDR3 nucleotides read TGCGCCAGCAGCTTGATCAGGGGGGATGGCTACACCTTC.